The rows below give T cell receptor beta chains drawn from one sample of a study of human T cells and chemical hapten exposure. TCRdb reprocessed the RACE reads with MiXCR, giving one entry per CDR3 protein. The table includes under 200,000 distinct CDR3 sequences, roughly 26% detected once. This material consisted of whole blood, taken in connection with sensitization to the hapten diphenylcyclopropenone (DPC). Receptors originate from a woman younger than 35 with alopecia areata. Some clones in this sample may be carry-over from other donors' samples. Each CDR3 is given with its conserved first and last residue. D genes are given only for firm matches. Some rows mark clone size as missing; the rest say once, few, many or name a class of expanded clone.

many | TRBJ2-1 | 17 | TRBV20-1 | TRBD2 | TGCAGTGCTAGCGCCCCCAGAGGGGACTACTCCTACAATGAGCAGTTCTTC | CSASAPRGDYSYNEQFF
NA | TRBJ1-1 | 14 | TRBV11-2 | TRBD1 | TGTGCCAGCAGGGGAGGGGGCTTGAACACTGAAGCTTTCTTT | CASRGGGLNTEAFF
NA | TRBJ2-7 | 14 | TRBV7-9 | NA | TGTGCCAGCAGCACGACAGGATCTATGGCCGAGCAGTACTTC | CASSTTGSMAEQYF
NA | TRBJ1-3 | 16 | TRBV9 | NA | TGTGCCAGCAGCGTAGCGGCTAAATTCTCTGGAAACACCATATATTTT | CASSVAAKFSGNTIYF
NA | TRBJ2-4 | 17 | TRBV2 | TRBD2 | TGTGCCAGCAGGCGGACTAGCGGGAGCGAGGGCAAAAACATTCAGTACTTC | CASRRTSGSEGKNIQYF
many | TRBJ2-7 | 14 | TRBV7-6 | NA | TGTGCCAGCAGCTTAGGGGGCGGGACCTACGAGCAGTACTTC | CASSLGGGTYEQYF
NA | TRBJ2-3 | 15 | TRBV12-3/TRBV12-4 | TRBD2 | TGTGCCAGCAGTTCCCAAGGCCGAGTAGCGGGGGTGATGGGTTTT | CASSSQGRVAGVMGF
NA | TRBJ2-1 | 16 | TRBV11-2 | NA | TGTGCCAGCAGCCCCCGATTCCCCAGGAACTACAATGAGCAGTTCTTC | CASSPRFPRNYNEQFF
NA | TRBJ2-5 | 14 | TRBV7-2 | TRBD1 | TGTGCCAGCAGCACCACAGGGGCCGGGGAGACCCAGTACTTC | CASSTTGAGETQYF
NA | TRBJ1-1 | 18 | TRBV20-1 | NA | TGCAGTGCTAGTGTGTTTGAGGGATTAGGCTACATGAACACTGAAGCTTTCTTT | CSASVFEGLGYMNTEAFF
NA | TRBJ1-4 | 13 | TRBV28 | NA | TGTGCCAGCAGTTTCCCAACTAATGAAAAACTGTTTTTT | CASSFPTNEKLFF
NA | TRBJ2-5 | 15 | TRBV4-3 | NA | TGCGCCAGCAGCCAACCGCAGGCCTGTCGGGAGACCCAGTACTTC | CASSQPQACRETQYF
NA | TRBJ2-1 | 15 | TRBV24-1 | NA | TGTGCCACCAGCCATAGCGGAGGGGGGGTAGGTGAGCAGTTCTTC | CATSHSGGGVGEQFF
NA | TRBJ2-7 | 13 | TRBV20-1 | NA | TGCAGTGCTAGACGGGACACTACCTACGAGCAGTACTTC | CSARRDTTYEQYF
few | TRBJ1-4 | 14 | TRBV29-1 | TRBD1 | TGCAGCGTGCACAGACAGGGGGTTGGCGAAAAACTGTTTTTT | CSVHRQGVGEKLFF
NA | TRBJ1-3 | 17 | TRBV5-1 | NA | TGCGCCAGCAGCCACGGACAGCTGGGCCTCTCTGGAAACACCATATATTTT | CASSHGQLGLSGNTIYF
NA | TRBJ2-2 | 15 | TRBV20-1 | TRBD1 | TGCAGTGCTAGCCTGACAGGGGGCTACACCGGGGAGCTGTTTTTT | CSASLTGGYTGELFF
NA | TRBJ2-5 | 14 | TRBV20-1 | NA | TGCAGTGGGGTAAAGCTAGATGCCCAAGAGACCCAGTACTTC | CSGVKLDAQETQYF
NA | TRBJ2-5 | 15 | TRBV9 | NA | TGTGCCAGCAGCGTAACCCCCGGGAGAGAGGGGACCCAGTACTTC | CASSVTPGREGTQYF
NA | TRBJ2-1 | 14 | TRBV27 | NA | TGTGCCAGCAGTTATCGGTTATTCCAGGGTGAGCAGTTCTTC | CASSYRLFQGEQFF
NA | TRBJ2-1 | 18 | TRBV6-2/TRBV6-3 | NA | TGTGCCAGCAGTTACTCATCGGACCACACCGAAAGATACAATGAGCAGTTCTTC | CASSYSSDHTERYNEQFF
few | TRBJ2-3 | 13 | TRBV11-1 | NA | TGTGCCAGCAGCCAAACGAGGGTGGATACGCAGTATTTT | CASSQTRVDTQYF
NA | TRBJ1-3 | 14 | TRBV12-3/TRBV12-4 | NA | TGTGCCAGCAGTCTAACGAGCTCTGGAAACACCATATATTTT | CASSLTSSGNTIYF
few | TRBJ2-7 | 13 | TRBV25-1 | TRBD2 | TGTGCCACCACTGGGACTAGCAGCTACGAGCAGTACTTC | CATTGTSSYEQYF
once | TRBJ1-5 | 13 | TRBV6-4 | NA | TGTGCCAGCAGTGAAGGCAACAATCAGCCCCAGCATTTT | CASSEGNNQPQHF
few | TRBJ2-3 | 17 | TRBV27 | NA | TGTGCCAGCAGTTTCTCTACTATGACAACTAGCACAGATACGCAGTATTTT | CASSFSTMTTSTDTQYF
few | TRBJ1-1 | 16 | TRBV18 | TRBD1 | TGTGCCAGCTCAACCGGGACAGGCCGTTTGAACACTGAAGCTTTCTTT | CASSTGTGRLNTEAFF
NA | TRBJ2-2 | 16 | TRBV9 | NA | TGTGCCAGCAGCCCCCCCCTAGGGCCAGTTTCCGGGGAGCTGTTTTTT | CASSPPLGPVSGELFF
NA | TRBJ2-1 | 19 | TRBV12-3/TRBV12-4 | TRBD2 | TGTGCCAGCAGTTTAGTCTCTAGCGGGAGGGCCAGGGCCTACAATGAGCAGTTCTTC | CASSLVSSGRARAYNEQFF
NA | TRBJ2-3 | 15 | TRBV29-1 | NA | TGCACGCCCGTGGTTGTGACAGGAGACACAGATACGCAGTATTTT | CTPVVVTGDTDTQYF
few | TRBJ2-5 | 13 | TRBV15 | NA | TGTGCCACCAGCAGGGACGTAGAAGAGACCCAGTACTTC | CATSRDVEETQYF
NA | TRBJ2-3 | 13 | TRBV10-3 | NA | TGTGCCACGGGCAGAACGGGCACAGATACGCAGTATTTT | CATGRTGTDTQYF
NA | TRBJ2-4 | 12 | TRBV7-2 | NA | TGTGCCAGCAGCTTAGCTAGGGACATTCAGTACTTC | CASSLARDIQYF
many | TRBJ2-7 | 14 | TRBV4-1 | TRBD2 | TGCGCCAGCTCACTAGCGGGAGGGCCGGGGGAGCAGTACTTC | CASSLAGGPGEQYF
few | TRBJ1-6 | 16 | TRBV4-2 | NA | TGTGCCAGCAGCCAAGAAGACGGGACACATAATTCACCCCTCCACTTT | CASSQEDGTHNSPLHF